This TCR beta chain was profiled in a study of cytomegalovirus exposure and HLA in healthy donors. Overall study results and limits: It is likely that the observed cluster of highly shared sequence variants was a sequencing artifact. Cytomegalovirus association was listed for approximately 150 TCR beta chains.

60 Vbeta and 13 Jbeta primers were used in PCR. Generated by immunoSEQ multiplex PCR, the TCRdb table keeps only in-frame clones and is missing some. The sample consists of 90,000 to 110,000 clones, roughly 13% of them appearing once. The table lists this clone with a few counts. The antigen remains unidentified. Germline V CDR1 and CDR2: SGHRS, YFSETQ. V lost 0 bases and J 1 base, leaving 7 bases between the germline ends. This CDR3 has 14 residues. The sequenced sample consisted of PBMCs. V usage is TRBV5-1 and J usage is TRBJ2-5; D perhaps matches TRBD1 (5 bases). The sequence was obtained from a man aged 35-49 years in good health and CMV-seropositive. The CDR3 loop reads CASSLGQIQETQYF. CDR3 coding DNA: TGCGCCAGCAGCTTGGGACAGATCCAAGAGACCCAGTACTTC.